Below are 9 T cell receptor beta chains sequenced from a single sample in a study of PD-1 blockade in mismatch repair-deficient tumors. TCRdb keeps only in-frame clones here, not all; method: immunoSEQ multiplex PCR. The sample has some 120,000 clones, 70% to 90% seen once; the top ten hold less than 15%. Sequencing was performed on peripheral blood, taken 44 weeks after starting pembrolizumab. These TCRs come from an adult with mismatch repair-deficient cancer.

This clone was seen more than once but under ten times. This chain joins TRBV7-9 and TRBJ2-7; 11 positions agree with TRBD1. The CDR3 has 13 amino acids. Germline CDR1 is SEHNR and CDR2 is FQNEAQ (reference sequence). The V segment lost 10 bases and the J segment 4 bases; nucleotides outside the gene matches: 6. The CDR3 region is CAIAGTGGYEQYF. The CDR3 bases are TGTGCCATCGCCGGGACAGGGGGTTACGAGCAGTACTTC.

The chain employs TRBV7-2 and TRBJ2-1; D is possibly TRBD1 (5 bases). V was shortened by 7 bases and J by 4 bases, with 14 bases between the two germline ends. CDR3 size: 14 residues. Germline V gene data show CDR1 as SGHTA and CDR2 as FQGNSA. CDR3 DNA sequence: TGTGCCAGCAATGTCCAGGGATCATACAATGAGCAGTTCTTC. Its protein is CASNVQGSYNEQFF.

Only one count was recorded for this clone. The V gene is TRBV5-6, the J gene TRBJ2-7; D unresolved. This CDR3 spans 15 amino acids. Between the trimmed V and J ends, which lost 1 base and 3 bases, there was a span of 14 bases. CDR1 and CDR2 from the germline V gene are SGHDT and YYEEEE. This chain's CDR3 is CASSLSGPPYYEQYF. CDR3 sequence (DNA): TGTGCCAGCAGCTTGTCCGGGCCCCCCTACTACGAGCAGTACTTC.

The V and J genes are TRBV30 and TRBJ2-5; 16 positions match TRBD2. V shed 3 bases and J 2 bases; nucleotides not matched to a gene: 6. CDR3 size: 17 residues. Germline V gene lookup returns CDR1 GTSNPN and CDR2 SVGIG (reference sequence). The CDR3 DNA is TGTGCCTGGAGGGGACTAGCGGGAGGGCGTTGGCAAGAGACCCAGTACTTC. This codes for CAWRGLAGGRWQETQYF.

The chain has TRBV27 and TRBJ2-1; no clear D. This CDR3 is built from 18 residues. Germline V lookup: CDR1 MNHEY, CDR2 SMNVEV (reference sequence). Trimming cost V 6 bases and J 9 bases, with 30 bases left between them. CDR3 amino acids: CASSRIRPTRPYLGEQFF. Here the CDR3 DNA reads TGTGCCAGCAGCCGAATCAGACCCACTCGCCCATATCTGGGTGAGCAGTTCTTC.

V is TRBV10-3 and J is TRBJ2-3, with 15 bases lining up with TRBD2. The germline CDR1 and CDR2 sequences are ENHRY and SYGVKD. V trimming: 11 bases; J trimming: 4 bases; junction bases outside the gene matches: 16. The CDR3 runs to 18 residues. The DNA of the CDR3 is TGTGCCGCACGGACTGACCCGGGACTAGCGGGAGGCCCAGATACGCAGTATTTT. Its translation: CAARTDPGLAGGPDTQYF.

This chain links TRBV19 with TRBJ1-5; no reliable D call. This CDR3 has 14 residues. V was pared by 3 bases and J by 0 bases, with 6 bases between. The germline V gene has CDR1 LNHDA and CDR2 SQIVND (reference sequence). The CDR3 spells CASSIYYSNQPQHF. DNA of the CDR3: TGTGCCAGTAGTATCTACTATAGCAATCAGCCCCAGCATTTT.

V usage is TRBV10-3 and J usage is TRBJ1-2; a weak D match, TRBD1 (6 bases). Trimming removed 4 bases from V and 4 bases from J, with 10 bases in between. The CDR3 loop spans 13 amino acids. Germline CDR1 reads ENHRY; CDR2 reads SYGVKD. Written as DNA, the CDR3 is TGTGCCATCAGTGTTGAAGGGGGCTATGGCTACACCTTC. It encodes CAISVEGGYGYTF.

Points on this clone: This sample includes further DNA sequences coding for the same CDR3. The chain joins TRBV27 to TRBJ2-1, with 13 bases fitting TRBD2. Germline loops: CDR1 MNHEY, CDR2 SMNVEV (reference sequence). Germline trimming cut 2 bases from V and 4 bases from J; bases unmatched to any gene: 5. This CDR3 is built from 17 residues. This chain's CDR3 is CASSLRLAGGLYNEQFF. Here the CDR3 DNA reads TGTGCCAGCAGTTTAAGACTAGCGGGAGGCCTATACAATGAGCAGTTCTTC.